These T cell receptor beta chains were read from a single sample in a study of CD8+ T cells in alopecia areata. The data were produced by immunoSEQ multiplex PCR, yet TCRdb's version contains in-frame clones alone and is incomplete. The sample includes about 30,000 clones, about two thirds of them seen just once. Sequencing used NKG2D-high CD8+ T cells sorted from blood. The receptors come from a human donor with alopecia areata. The CDR3 runs from the conserved cysteine through the conserved F or W. D genes are given only for firm matches. Clone sizes are given selectively: once, few, many, or a class where the clone is expanded.

clone size,V gene,J gene,D gene,CDR3 protein,CDR3 DNA
NA,TRBV4-2,TRBJ2-5,TRBD2,CASSQSLAGGTQETQYF,TGTGCCAGCAGCCAATCACTAGCGGGGGGCACCCAAGAGACCCAGTACTTC
NA,TRBV7-2,TRBJ2-3,NA,CASSLLQGVTDTQYF,TGTGCCAGCAGCTTACTTCAGGGTGTAACAGATACGCAGTATTTT
NA,TRBV4-3,TRBJ2-7,NA,CASSQDPGPDYEQYF,TGCGCCAGCAGCCAAGACCCCGGGCCGGACTACGAGCAGTACTTC
few,TRBV7-9,TRBJ2-3,NA,CASSHDGTDTQYF,TGTGCCAGCAGTCACGACGGGACAGATACGCAGTATTTT
NA,TRBV18,TRBJ2-7,NA,CASSPPIGMYEQYF,TGTGCCAGCTCACCACCAATCGGGATGTACGAGCAGTACTTC
few,TRBV28,TRBJ1-4,TRBD1,CASRDPGQRLEKLFF,TGTGCCAGCAGGGACCCGGGACAGAGACTTGAAAAACTGTTTTTT
NA,TRBV11-2,TRBJ2-1,TRBD2,CASSLESSGLDNEQFF,TGTGCCAGCAGCTTAGAGAGTTCAGGACTAGACAATGAGCAGTTCTTC
NA,TRBV7-9,TRBJ1-1,NA,CASSSLQQMNTEAFF,TGTGCCAGCAGCTCCCTTCAGCAAATGAACACTGAAGCTTTCTTT
few,TRBV30,TRBJ2-3,NA,CAWSVVYEGTADTQYF,TGTGCCTGGAGTGTCGTTTACGAGGGAACAGCAGATACGCAGTATTTT
few,TRBV7-8,TRBJ2-7,NA,CASSPEDISSSYEQYF,TGTGCCAGCAGCCCCGAGGACATATCCAGCTCCTACGAGCAGTACTTC
NA,TRBV23-1,TRBJ1-1,TRBD1,CASSPGTGGTEAFF,TGCGCCAGCAGCCCCGGGACAGGGGGCACTGAAGCTTTCTTT
few,TRBV2,TRBJ2-3,TRBD2,CASSYGLAGGPTDTQYF,TGTGCCAGCAGCTACGGACTAGCGGGAGGGCCGACAGATACGCAGTATTTT
NA,TRBV7-8,TRBJ2-7,NA,CASSFLDTRSYEQYF,TGTGCCAGCAGCTTCTTGGACACGCGGTCCTACGAGCAGTACTTC
NA,TRBV6-1,TRBJ2-7,NA,CASSPLEGRGYEQYF,TGTGCCAGCAGCCCTCTTGAGGGGCGCGGGTACGAGCAGTACTTC
NA,TRBV9,TRBJ1-6,NA,CASSVGGLGNSPLHF,TGTGCCAGCAGCGTAGGGGGATTGGGGAATTCACCCCTCCACTTT